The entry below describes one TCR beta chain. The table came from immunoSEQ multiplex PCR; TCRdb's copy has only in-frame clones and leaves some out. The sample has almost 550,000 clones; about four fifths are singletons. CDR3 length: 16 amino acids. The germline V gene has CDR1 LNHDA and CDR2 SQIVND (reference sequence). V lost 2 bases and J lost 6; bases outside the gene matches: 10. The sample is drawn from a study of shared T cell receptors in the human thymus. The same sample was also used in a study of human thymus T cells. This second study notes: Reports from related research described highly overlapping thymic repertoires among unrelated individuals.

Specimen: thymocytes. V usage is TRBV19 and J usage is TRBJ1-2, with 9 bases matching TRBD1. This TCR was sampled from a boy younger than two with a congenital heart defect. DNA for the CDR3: TGTGCCAGTAGTATAAGCAGGGGACAGGGTCTGGATGGCTACACCTTC. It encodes CASSISRGQGLDGYTF.